This entry describes one T cell receptor beta chain. Its antigen is undetermined. This sample stems from a study of prognosis after radiotherapy for stage I lung cancer. Turning to the study itself: The non-small cell lung cancer patients were all considered medically inoperable, with comorbidities accounting for this in about a dozen of them. Distant metastases arose in a handful of patients, median approximately 7 months post-radiotherapy; approximately 15 had no significant progression. Study results and caveats: Shannon entropy after stereotactic body radiation therapy was lower in patients who developed distant metastases.

The length of the CDR3 is 15 residues. Trimming pared 5 bases from V and 3 bases from J, leaving 18 bases between. The germline gives CDR1 SGHDT, CDR2 YYEEEE. Two rounds of multiplex PCR amplified TCR beta CDR3 from genomic DNA. Round-one PCR had primers specific to each TRBV and TRBJ gene. TCRdb re-derived calls from the multiplex PCR reads in MiXCR, one entry per CDR3 protein. This sample has tens of thousands of distinct CDR3 sequences, with roughly two fifths found just once. Approximately 6 milliliters of peripheral blood were drawn at each of two time points. The clonotype was recovered from a donor aged 50 or older with non-small cell lung cancer. The gene calls are TRBV5-6 and TRBJ2-7; D possibly corresponds to TRBD2 (5 bases). This material consisted of PBMCs, taken before or after stereotactic body radiation therapy (not recorded which). CDR3 sequence (DNA): TGTGCCAGCAGGGGGAGTTGGGATCTTAGCTACGAGCAGTACTTC. It yields the protein CASRGSWDLSYEQYF.